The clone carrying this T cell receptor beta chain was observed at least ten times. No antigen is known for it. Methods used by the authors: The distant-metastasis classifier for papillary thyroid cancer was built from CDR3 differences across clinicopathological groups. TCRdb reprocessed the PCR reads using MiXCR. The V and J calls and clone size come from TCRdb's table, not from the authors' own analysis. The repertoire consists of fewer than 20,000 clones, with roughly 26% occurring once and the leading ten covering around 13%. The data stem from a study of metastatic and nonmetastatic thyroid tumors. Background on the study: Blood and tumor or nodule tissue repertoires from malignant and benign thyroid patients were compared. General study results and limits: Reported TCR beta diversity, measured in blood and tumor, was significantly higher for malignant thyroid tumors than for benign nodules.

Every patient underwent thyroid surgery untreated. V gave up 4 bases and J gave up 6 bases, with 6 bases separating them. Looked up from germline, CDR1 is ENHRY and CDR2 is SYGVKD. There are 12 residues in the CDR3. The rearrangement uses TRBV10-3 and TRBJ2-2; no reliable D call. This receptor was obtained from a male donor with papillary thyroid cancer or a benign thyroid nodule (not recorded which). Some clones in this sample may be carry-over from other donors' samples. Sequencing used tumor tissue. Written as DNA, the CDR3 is TGTGCCATCAGTGTCTGGGCCGGGGAGCTGTTTTTT. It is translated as CAISVWAGELFF.